A selection of T cell receptor beta chains follows, all from one sample in a study of early T cells in non-severe SARS-CoV-2 infection. TCRdb called the 5' RACE reads again in MiXCR, with one record for every CDR3 protein. Of some 80,000 distinct CDR3 sequences in the sample, roughly 13% are singletons; the top ten hold over 1.2%. Material: whole blood. These TCRs come from an adult who was a healthcare worker with PCR-confirmed SARS-CoV-2 infection or an uninfected control (not recorded which). Each CDR3 is given without its conserved first and last residue. The size of a clone is reported for some rows only, either as once, few or many, or as a class for expanded clones.

clone_size v_call cdr3_aa
few TRBV12-2 ASRLVGATGPRAYYGYT
few TRBV20-1 SARDSFRSNQPQH
- TRBV29-1 SVVGGIGY
few TRBV5-1 ASSLDGGQVNNEQF
few TRBV14 ASSQDRGVSGTQY
few TRBV11-2 ASSLVVRQGADEQF
many TRBV7-7 ASSPGLAGWGEQF
few TRBV20-1 SAPPGSGGFETQY
many TRBV5-1 ASSLHRGQNTEAF
many TRBV2 ASRGQGARVNQPQH
many TRBV30 AWSSDRFYGYT
few TRBV30 AWSRPGANTGELF
- TRBV3-1 ASSQGGGYTEAF
many TRBV12-3/TRBV12-4 ASSLVPGVNQPQH
- TRBV2 ASSHGLAAGMAQY
- TRBV6-5 ASRASGGDSGANVLT
- TRBV28 ASSQRTGAEGYT
few TRBV7-6 ASSSKSGADNEQY
many TRBV11-2 ASSPLPGATDTQY
- TRBV6-1 ASSRGAEQY
many TRBV10-3 AISDRVTETQY
- TRBV11-2 ASSLDRQNTGELF